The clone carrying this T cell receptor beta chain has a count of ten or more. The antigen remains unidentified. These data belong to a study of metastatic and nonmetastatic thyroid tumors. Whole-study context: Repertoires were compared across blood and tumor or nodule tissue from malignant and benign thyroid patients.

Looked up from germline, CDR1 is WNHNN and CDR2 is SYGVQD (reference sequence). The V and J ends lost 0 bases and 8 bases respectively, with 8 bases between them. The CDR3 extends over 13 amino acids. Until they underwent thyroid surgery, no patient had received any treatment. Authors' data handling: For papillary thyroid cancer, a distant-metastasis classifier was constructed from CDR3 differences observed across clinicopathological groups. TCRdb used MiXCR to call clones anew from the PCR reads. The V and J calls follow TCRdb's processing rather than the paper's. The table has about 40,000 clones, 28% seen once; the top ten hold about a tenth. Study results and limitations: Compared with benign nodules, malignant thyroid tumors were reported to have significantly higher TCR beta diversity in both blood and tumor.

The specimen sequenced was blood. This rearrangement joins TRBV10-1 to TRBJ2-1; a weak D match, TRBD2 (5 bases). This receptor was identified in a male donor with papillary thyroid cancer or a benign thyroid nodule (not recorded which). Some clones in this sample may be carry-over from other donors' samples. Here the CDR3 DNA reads TGCGCCAGCAGTGAGTCGTTGGGAGATGAGCAGTTCTTC. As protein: CASSESLGDEQFF.